This T cell receptor beta chain was sequenced for a study of blood T cell repertoires in COVID-19. Generated by immunoSEQ multiplex PCR, the TCRdb table keeps only in-frame clones and is missing some. The sample contains about 500,000 clones, 85% to 90% of which appear only once. The CDR3 covers 16 residues. CDR1 is MDHEN and CDR2 is SYDVKM in the germline V gene. Germline trimming cut 5 bases from V and 4 bases from J; bases unmatched to any gene: 12. This sequence originates from a woman aged 45-65 years with COVID-19, enrolled during active disease. This rearrangement joins TRBV28 to TRBJ2-7, with 9 bases that match TRBD1. The specimen sequenced was peripheral blood. This CDR3 reads CASSRSGTGNPYEQYF. The CDR3 nucleotides are TGTGCCAGCAGTCGGTCCGGGACAGGGAATCCTTACGAGCAGTACTTC.